This T cell receptor beta chain was recorded in a study of blood T cell repertoires in COVID-19. Across the whole study: In each case, the material was cDNA or gDNA derived from T cells, B-cell-depleted T cells, or PBMCs.

The V and J ends lost 0 bases and 5 bases respectively, with 10 bases between them. Germline assignment: CDR1 KGHSH and CDR2 LQKENI. CDR3 length: 14 amino acids. Study processing details: Reference gene primer amplification gave estimated nucleated cell counts. The table came from immunoSEQ multiplex PCR; TCRdb's copy has only in-frame clones and leaves some out. For V, J and clone size, that table is used; D and trimming come from the DNA. The profile shows about 23,000 clones, around 83% of them singletons. The gene calls are TRBV18 and TRBJ1-2; weak D call: TRBD1 (5 bases). The sequencing input was peripheral blood. The TCR sequence derives from a man between 65 and 80 years old with acute or convalescent COVID-19. CDR3 DNA sequence: TGTGCCAGCTCACCACCAACAGGAGCTTATGGCTACACCTTC. It translates to CASSPPTGAYGYTF.